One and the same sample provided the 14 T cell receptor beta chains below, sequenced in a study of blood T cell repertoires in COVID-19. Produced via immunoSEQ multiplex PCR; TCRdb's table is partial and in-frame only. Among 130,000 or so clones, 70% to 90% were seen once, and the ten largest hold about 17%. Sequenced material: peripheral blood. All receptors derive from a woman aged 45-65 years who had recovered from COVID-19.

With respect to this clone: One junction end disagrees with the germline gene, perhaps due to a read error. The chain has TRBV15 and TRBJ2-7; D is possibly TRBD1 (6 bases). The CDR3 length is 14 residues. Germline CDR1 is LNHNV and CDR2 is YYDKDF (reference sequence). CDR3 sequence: CATTRSTGTYEQYF. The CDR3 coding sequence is TGTGCCACCACCAGATCGACAGGAACCTACGAGCAGTACTTC.

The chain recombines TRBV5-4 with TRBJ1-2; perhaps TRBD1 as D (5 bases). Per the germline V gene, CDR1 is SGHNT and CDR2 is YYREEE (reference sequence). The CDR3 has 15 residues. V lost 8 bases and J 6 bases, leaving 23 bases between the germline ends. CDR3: CASSQSPNPGNGYTF. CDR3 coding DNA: TGTGCCAGTAGTCAGTCGCCCAATCCAGGGAATGGCTACACCTTC.

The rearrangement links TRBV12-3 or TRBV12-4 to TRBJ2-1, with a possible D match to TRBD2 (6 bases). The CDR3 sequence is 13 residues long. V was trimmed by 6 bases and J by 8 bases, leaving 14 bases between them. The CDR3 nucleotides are TGTGCCAGCAGCCTACGGGGGAAGCATGAGCAGTTCTTC. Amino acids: CASSLRGKHEQFF.

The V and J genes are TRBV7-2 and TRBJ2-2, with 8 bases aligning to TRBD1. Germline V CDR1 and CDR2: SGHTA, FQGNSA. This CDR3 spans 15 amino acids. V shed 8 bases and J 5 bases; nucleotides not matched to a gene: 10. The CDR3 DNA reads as TGTGCCAGCCCCCGATGGACAGGGACGACCGGGGAGCTGTTTTTT. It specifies CASPRWTGTTGELFF.

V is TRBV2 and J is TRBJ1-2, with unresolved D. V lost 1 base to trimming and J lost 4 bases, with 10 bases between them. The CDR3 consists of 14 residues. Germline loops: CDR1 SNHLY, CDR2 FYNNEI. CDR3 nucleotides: TGTGCCAGCAGTGAAGAGGTACAGACCTATGGCTACACCTTC. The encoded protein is CASSEEVQTYGYTF.

CDR3 sequence reads: CASRDRGYYQPQHF. DNA for the CDR3: TGTGCCAGCAGGGACAGGGGGTATTACCAGCCCCAGCATTTT. The J gene is TRBJ1-5, the V gene TRBV6-5; 10 bases are a match to TRBD1. The J segment lost 7 bases and the V segment lost 6 bases, leaving 6 bases of the junction unmatched. The CDR3 loop spans 14 amino acids. CDR1 is MNHEY and CDR2 is SVGAGI in the germline V gene.

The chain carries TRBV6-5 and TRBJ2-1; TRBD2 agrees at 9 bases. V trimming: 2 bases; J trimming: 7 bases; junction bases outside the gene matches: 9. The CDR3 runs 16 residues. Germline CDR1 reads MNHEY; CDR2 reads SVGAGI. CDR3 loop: CASSYPASGVGNEQFF. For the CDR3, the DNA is TGTGCCAGCAGTTACCCAGCTAGCGGGGTGGGGAATGAGCAGTTCTTC.

The CDR3 nucleotides read TGCAGCGTTGCGCCACAGACCAACTATGGCTACACCTTC. This translates into CSVAPQTNYGYTF. The chain couples TRBV29-1 to TRBJ1-2; no reliable D call. Germline lookup yields CDR1 SQVTM and CDR2 ANQGSEA. Trimming removed 4 bases from V and 2 bases from J, with 11 bases in between. This CDR3 spans 13 amino acids.

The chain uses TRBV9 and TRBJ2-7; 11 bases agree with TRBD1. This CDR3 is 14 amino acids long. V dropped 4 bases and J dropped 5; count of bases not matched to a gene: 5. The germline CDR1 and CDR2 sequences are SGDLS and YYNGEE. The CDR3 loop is CASSRTGGINEQYF. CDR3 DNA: TGTGCCAGCAGCAGGACAGGGGGCATCAACGAGCAGTACTTC.

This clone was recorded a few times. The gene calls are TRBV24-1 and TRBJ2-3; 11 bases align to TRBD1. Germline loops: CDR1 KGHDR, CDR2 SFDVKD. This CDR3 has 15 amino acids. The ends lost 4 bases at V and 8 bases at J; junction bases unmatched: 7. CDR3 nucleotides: TGTGCCACCAGTGACTCGGACAGGGGGCATGGTACGCAGTATTTT. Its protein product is CATSDSDRGHGTQYF.

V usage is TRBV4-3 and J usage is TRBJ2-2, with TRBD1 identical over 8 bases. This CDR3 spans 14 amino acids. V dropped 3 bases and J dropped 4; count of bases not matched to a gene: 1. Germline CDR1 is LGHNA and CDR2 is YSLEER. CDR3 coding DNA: TGCGCCAGCAGCCACGGACAGGGCACCGGGGAGCTGTTTTTT. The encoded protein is CASSHGQGTGELFF.

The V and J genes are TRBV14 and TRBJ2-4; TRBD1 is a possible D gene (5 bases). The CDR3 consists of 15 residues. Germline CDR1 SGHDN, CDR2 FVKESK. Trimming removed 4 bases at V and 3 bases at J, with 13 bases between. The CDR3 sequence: CASSLERGIKNIQYF. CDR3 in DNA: TGTGCCAGCAGCCTTGAAAGGGGTATCAAAAACATTCAGTACTTC.

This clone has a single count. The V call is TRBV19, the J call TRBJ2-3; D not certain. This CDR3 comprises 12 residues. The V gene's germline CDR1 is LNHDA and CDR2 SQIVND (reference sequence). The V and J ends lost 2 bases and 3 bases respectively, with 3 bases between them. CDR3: CASSISTDTQYF. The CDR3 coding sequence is TGTGCCAGTAGTATATCGACAGATACGCAGTATTTT. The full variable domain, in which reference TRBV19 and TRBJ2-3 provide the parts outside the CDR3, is DGGITQSPKYLFRKEGQNVTLSCEQNLNHDAMYWYRQDPGQGLRLIYYSQIVNDFQKGDIAEGYSVSREKKESFPLTVTSAQKNPTAFYLCASSISTDTQYFGPGTRLTVL.

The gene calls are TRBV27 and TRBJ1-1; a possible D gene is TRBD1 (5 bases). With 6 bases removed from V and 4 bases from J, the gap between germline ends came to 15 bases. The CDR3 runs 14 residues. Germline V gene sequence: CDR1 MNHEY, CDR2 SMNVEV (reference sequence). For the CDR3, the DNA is TGTGCCAGCAGAAAGTGGGACTCGGGCACTGAAGCTTTCTTT. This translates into CASRKWDSGTEAFF.